Detailed here is one TCR beta chain. Its antigen is unidentified. This CDR3 comprises 15 residues. V was pared by 1 base and J by 5 bases, with 14 bases between. Germline values: CDR1 MNHEY, CDR2 SMNVEV (reference sequence). The authors deemed Graves' hyperthyroidism stable absent ophthalmopathy progression within 18 months. These data come from a study of T cells in Graves' hyperthyroidism and ophthalmopathy. Whole-study results and caveats: Blood also held most thyroid clonotypes expanded beyond 0.001.

RNA transcripts served as the template for amplifying TCR beta CDR3 regions. The HTBI set primed first-round TCR CDR3 RT-PCR. TCRdb re-analysed the multiplex PCR reads in MiXCR, keeping a single row per CDR3 protein. The profile covers about 570,000 distinct CDR3 sequences, with 14% appearing a single time and about 15% taken by the ten largest. Sequences were obtained from blood. The genes are TRBV27 and TRBJ1-2, with D possibly being TRBD1 (5 bases). The source of this sequence is a woman between 35 and 50 years old with Graves' hyperthyroidism. CDR3 amino acids: CASSLYSGEGYGYTF. CDR3 bases: TGTGCCAGCAGTTTATATTCAGGCGAGGGGTATGGCTACACCTTC.